This T cell receptor beta chain appears in the sequencing data of a study of OX40 agonist ivuxolimab in advanced cancers. Profiling relied on immunoSEQ multiplex PCR, and the TCRdb table lists in-frame clones only, not all of them. The sample lists 60,000 to 90,000 clones; about 86% were seen once. The germline gives CDR1 SGHTA, CDR2 FQGNSA. The CDR3 loop spans 15 amino acids. V dropped 5 bases and J dropped 5; count of bases not matched to a gene: 10. The sequence came from an adult with an advanced solid tumor such as melanoma, head and neck, liver or kidney cancer. This chain links TRBV7-2 with TRBJ1-2; 8 nucleotides align to TRBD1. This specimen consisted of CD4+ or CD8+ T cells sorted from blood, obtained in a trial of the OX40 agonist ivuxolimab. The DNA of the CDR3 is TGTGCCAGCAGCATCCGGACAGGGCCACAGTATGGCTACACCTTC. It specifies CASSIRTGPQYGYTF.